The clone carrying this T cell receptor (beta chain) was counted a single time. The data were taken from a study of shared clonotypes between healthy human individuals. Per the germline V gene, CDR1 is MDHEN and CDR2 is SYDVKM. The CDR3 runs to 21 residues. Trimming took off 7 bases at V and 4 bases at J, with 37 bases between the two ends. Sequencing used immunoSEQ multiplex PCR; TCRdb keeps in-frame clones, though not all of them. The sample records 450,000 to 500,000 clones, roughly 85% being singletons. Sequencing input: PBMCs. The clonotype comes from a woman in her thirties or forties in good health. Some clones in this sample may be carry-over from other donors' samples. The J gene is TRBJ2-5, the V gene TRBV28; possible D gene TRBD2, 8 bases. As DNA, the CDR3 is TGTGCCAGCAATAGGGGGCCCGTTAGGGCGGGAGGAAGTAATTTCCTAGAGACCCAGTACTTC. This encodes CASNRGPVRAGGSNFLETQYF.